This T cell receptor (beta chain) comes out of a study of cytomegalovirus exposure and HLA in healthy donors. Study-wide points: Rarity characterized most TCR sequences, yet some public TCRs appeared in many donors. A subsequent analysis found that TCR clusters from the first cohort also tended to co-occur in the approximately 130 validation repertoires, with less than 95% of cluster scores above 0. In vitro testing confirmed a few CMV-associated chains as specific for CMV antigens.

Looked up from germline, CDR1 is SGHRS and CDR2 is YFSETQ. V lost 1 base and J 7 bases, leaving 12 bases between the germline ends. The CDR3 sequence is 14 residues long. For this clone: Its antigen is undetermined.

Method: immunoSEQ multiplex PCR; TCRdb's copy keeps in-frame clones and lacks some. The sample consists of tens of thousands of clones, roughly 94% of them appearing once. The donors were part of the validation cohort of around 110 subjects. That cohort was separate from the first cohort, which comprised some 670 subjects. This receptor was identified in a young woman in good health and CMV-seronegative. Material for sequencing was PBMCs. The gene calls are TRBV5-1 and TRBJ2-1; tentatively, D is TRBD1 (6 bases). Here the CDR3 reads CASSLLGTRNEQFF. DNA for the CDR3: TGCGCCAGCAGCTTGCTCGGGACAAGGAATGAGCAGTTCTTC.